This TCR beta chain was sequenced during a study of OX40 agonist ivuxolimab in advanced cancers. About the research overall: Among those enrolled, mean age was approximately 60 years (range about 23 to 79) and approximately 80% were male. Regarding the study as a whole: No antigen was identified for the clonally expanded peripheral T cells.

Method: immunoSEQ multiplex PCR; TCRdb's copy keeps in-frame clones and lacks some. The table shows approximately 87,000 clones, with under 95% occurring only once. This clone has just one count. Its antigen is still unknown. CDR3 length: 13 residues. Germline CDR1 and CDR2: MNHNY and SVGAGI (reference sequence). The V gene lost 6 bases and the J gene lost 2 bases, with 10 bases spanning the gap. Sequenced here: CD4+ or CD8+ T cells sorted from blood, sampled in a trial of the OX40 agonist ivuxolimab. The source of this sequence is an adult with an advanced solid tumor such as melanoma, head and neck, liver or kidney cancer. V gene TRBV6-6 combines with J gene TRBJ1-2, with D maybe TRBD1 (5 bases). The CDR3 spells CASSPTENYGYTF. CDR3 bases: TGTGCCAGCAGCCCGACAGAGAACTATGGCTACACCTTC.